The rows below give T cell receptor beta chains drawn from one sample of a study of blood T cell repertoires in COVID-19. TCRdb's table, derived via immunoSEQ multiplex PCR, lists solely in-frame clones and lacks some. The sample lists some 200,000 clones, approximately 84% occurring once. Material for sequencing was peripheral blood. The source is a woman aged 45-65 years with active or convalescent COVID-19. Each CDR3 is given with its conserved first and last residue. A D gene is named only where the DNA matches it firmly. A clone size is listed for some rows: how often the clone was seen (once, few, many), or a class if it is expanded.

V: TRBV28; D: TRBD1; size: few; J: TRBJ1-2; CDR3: CASEEQGAPPYGYTF; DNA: TGTGCCAGCGAAGAACAGGGGGCCCCCCCCTATGGCTACACCTTC
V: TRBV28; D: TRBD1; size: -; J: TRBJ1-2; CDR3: CASSPSLTGAADYGYTF; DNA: TGTGCCAGCAGTCCGAGCCTGACAGGGGCGGCGGACTATGGCTACACCTTC
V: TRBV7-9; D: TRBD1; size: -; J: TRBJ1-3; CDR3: CASSFGQGSGNTIYF; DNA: TGTGCCAGCAGTTTCGGACAGGGCTCTGGAAACACCATATATTTT
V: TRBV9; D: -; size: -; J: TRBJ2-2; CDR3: CASSVVPGNGELFF; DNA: TGTGCCAGCAGCGTAGTCCCAGGGAACGGGGAGCTGTTTTTT
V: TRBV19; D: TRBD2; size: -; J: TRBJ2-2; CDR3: CASSPQPGLAGVGGELFF; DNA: TGTGCCAGTAGTCCCCAGCCGGGACTAGCGGGAGTTGGCGGGGAGCTGTTTTTT
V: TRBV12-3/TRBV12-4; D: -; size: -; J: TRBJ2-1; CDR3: CASTNSSYNEQFF; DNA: TGTGCCAGCACCAACAGCTCCTACAATGAGCAGTTCTTC
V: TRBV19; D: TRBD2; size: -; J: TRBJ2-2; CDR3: CASSTLGTSGTTGELFF; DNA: TGTGCCAGTAGTACCCTGGGGACTAGCGGCACCACCGGGGAGCTGTTTTTT
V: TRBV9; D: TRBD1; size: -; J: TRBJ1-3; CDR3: CASSGAGTARNTIYF; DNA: TGTGCCAGCAGCGGAGCCGGGACAGCAAGAAACACCATATATTTT
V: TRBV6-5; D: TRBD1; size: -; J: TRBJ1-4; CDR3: CASSSGTGGEKLFF; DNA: TGTGCCAGCAGTTCAGGGACAGGTGGGGAAAAACTGTTTTTT
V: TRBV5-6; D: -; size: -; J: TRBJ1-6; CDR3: CASSFRRTADNSPLHF; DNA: TGTGCCAGCAGCTTTCGACGGACAGCTGATAATTCACCCCTCCACTTT
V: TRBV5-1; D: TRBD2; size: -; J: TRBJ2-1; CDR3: CASSFRGGGSYNEQFF; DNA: TGCGCCAGCAGCTTTCGTGGCGGGGGTTCCTACAATGAGCAGTTCTTC
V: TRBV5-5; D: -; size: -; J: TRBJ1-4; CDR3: CASSAQGRSNEKLFF; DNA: TGTGCCAGCAGCGCCCAGGGTCGGAGTAATGAAAAACTGTTTTTT
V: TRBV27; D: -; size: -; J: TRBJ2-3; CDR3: CASSNAGGGTTDTQYF; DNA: TGTGCCAGCAGTAATGCCGGGGGAGGAACTACAGATACGCAGTATTTT
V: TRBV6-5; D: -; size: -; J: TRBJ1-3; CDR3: CASSSRISGNTIYF; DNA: TGTGCCAGCAGTTCGAGGATCTCTGGAAACACCATATATTTT
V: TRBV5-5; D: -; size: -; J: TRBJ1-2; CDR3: CASSRRTEAEGYTF; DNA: TGTGCCAGCAGCCGACGGACGGAGGCTGAGGGCTACACCTTC
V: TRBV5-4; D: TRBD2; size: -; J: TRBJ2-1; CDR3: CASSSRLAGNLDEQFF; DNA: TGTGCCAGCAGCTCCCGGCTAGCGGGAAACTTGGATGAGCAGTTCTTC
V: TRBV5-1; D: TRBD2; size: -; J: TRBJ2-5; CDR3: CASSLGSVPTSGQETQYF; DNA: TGCGCCAGCAGCCTAGGGTCGGTACCGACTAGCGGACAAGAGACCCAGTACTTC
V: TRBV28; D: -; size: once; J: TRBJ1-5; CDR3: CASSWGDGSNQPQHF; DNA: TGTGCCAGCAGTTGGGGGGACGGTAGCAATCAGCCCCAGCATTTT
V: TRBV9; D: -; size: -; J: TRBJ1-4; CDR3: CASSVAPTGSDEKLFF; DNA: TGTGCCAGCAGCGTAGCCCCAACAGGGTCCGATGAAAAACTGTTTTTT
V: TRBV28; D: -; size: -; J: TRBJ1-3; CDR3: CASSPPGQASGNTIYF; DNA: TGTGCCAGCAGTCCTCCGGGACAAGCTTCTGGAAACACCATATATTTT
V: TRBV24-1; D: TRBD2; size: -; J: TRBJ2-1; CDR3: CATSDSTTSGANNEQFF; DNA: TGTGCCACCAGTGATTCCACTACTAGCGGGGCGAACAATGAGCAGTTCTTC
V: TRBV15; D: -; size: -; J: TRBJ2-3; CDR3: CATSRGPDTQYF; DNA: TGTGCCACCAGCAGAGGGCCAGATACGCAGTATTTT
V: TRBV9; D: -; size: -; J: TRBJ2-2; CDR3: CASSAVAAGELFF; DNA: TGTGCCAGCAGCGCCGTGGCGGCCGGGGAGCTGTTTTTT
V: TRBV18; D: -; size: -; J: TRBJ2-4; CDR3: CASSSFPGEAKNIQYF; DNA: TGTGCCAGCTCATCTTTCCCAGGGGAAGCCAAAAACATTCAGTACTTC
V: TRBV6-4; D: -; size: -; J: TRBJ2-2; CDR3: CASSPQGSGELFF; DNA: TGTGCCAGCAGTCCACAGGGATCCGGGGAGCTGTTTTTT
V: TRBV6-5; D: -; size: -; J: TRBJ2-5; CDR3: CASRAQGVETQYF; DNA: TGTGCCAGCAGGGCACAGGGCGTAGAGACCCAGTACTTC
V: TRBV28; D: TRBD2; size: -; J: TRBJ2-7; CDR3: CASSPPLAGRPLEQYF; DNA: TGTGCCAGCAGTCCCCCACTAGCGGGCCGACCGCTCGAGCAGTACTTC
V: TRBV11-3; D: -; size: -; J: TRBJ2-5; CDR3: CASSSPRGQETQYF; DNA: TGTGCCAGCAGCTCCCCCCGGGGACAAGAGACCCAGTACTTC
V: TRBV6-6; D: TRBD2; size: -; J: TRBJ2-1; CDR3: CASSGLADYNEQFF; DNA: TGTGCCAGCAGCGGACTAGCGGATTACAATGAGCAGTTCTTC
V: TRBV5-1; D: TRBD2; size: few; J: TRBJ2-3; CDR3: CASSFTAGGADTQYF; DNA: TGCGCCAGCAGCTTTACCGCGGGAGGAGCAGATACGCAGTATTTT
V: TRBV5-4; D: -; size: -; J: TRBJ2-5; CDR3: CASSLDKTQYF; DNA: TGTGCCAGCAGCTTGGACAAGACCCAGTACTTC
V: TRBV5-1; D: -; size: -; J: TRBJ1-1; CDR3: CASSLMAVMDTEAFF; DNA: TGCGCCAGCAGCTTGATGGCAGTGATGGACACTGAAGCTTTCTTT
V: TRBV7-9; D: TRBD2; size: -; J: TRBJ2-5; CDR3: CASSEGGRGVQETQYF; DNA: TGTGCCAGCAGCGAAGGCGGGAGGGGAGTACAAGAGACCCAGTACTTC
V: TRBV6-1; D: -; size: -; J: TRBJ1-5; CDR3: CASSDNGVGGRRNQPQHF; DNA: TGTGCCAGCAGTGACAACGGGGTGGGGGGTAGAAGGAATCAGCCCCAGCATTTT
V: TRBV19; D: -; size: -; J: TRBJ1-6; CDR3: CASSKGRSSYNSPLHF; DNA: TGTGCCAGTAGTAAGGGGAGGAGCTCCTATAATTCACCCCTCCACTTT
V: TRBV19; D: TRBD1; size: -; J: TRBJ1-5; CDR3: CASRDRVYQPQHF; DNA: TGTGCCAGCCGGGACAGGGTGTATCAGCCCCAGCATTTT
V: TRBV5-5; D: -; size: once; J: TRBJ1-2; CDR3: CASSAGPASGFNYGYTF; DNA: TGTGCCAGCAGCGCTGGGCCGGCATCGGGGTTTAACTATGGCTACACCTTC